These 8 T cell receptor beta chains share one sample of origin, sequenced in a study of cytotoxic CD8 clonotypes in ibrutinib-treated CLL. Clones were sequenced by immunoSEQ multiplex PCR, and TCRdb holds only the in-frame ones, with some missing. The sample lists about 92,000 clones, approximately 71% occurring once. Sample: PBMCs, taken after 24 months of ibrutinib treatment. Receptor source: a human donor with chronic lymphocytic leukemia.

This clone has a handful of counts. Here the CDR3 reads CASSLGGPNQPQHF. The DNA for the CDR3 is TGTGCCAGCAGCTTGGGGGGACCCAATCAGCCCCAGCATTTT. The V call is TRBV5-4, the J call TRBJ1-5, with a possible D match to TRBD1 (5 bases). V gave up 0 bases and J gave up 3 bases, with 7 bases separating them. This CDR3 is 14 amino acids long. The germline CDR1 and CDR2 sequences are SGHNT and YYREEE (reference sequence).

The sample holds one count of this clone. The rearrangement links TRBV28 to TRBJ1-5, with D possibly matching TRBD1 (5 bases). The CDR3 contains 17 residues. The germline V and J ends were trimmed by 4 bases and 6 bases, with 22 bases remaining between them. Germline CDR1 MDHEN, CDR2 SYDVKM. This chain's CDR3 is CASSSPGQTPRSQPQHF. In nucleotides, the CDR3 is TGTGCCAGCAGTTCCCCAGGGCAAACTCCCCGTAGTCAGCCCCAGCATTTT.

The rearrangement joins TRBV5-6 to TRBJ2-5, with a tentative D call TRBD2 (6 bases). There are 15 residues in the CDR3. Trimming removed 3 bases at V and 5 bases at J, with 17 bases between. Germline V lookup: CDR1 SGHDT, CDR2 YYEEEE. The CDR3 is CASSYGLTTLETQYF. CDR3 nucleotides: TGTGCCAGCAGCTATGGACTAACAACCTTGGAGACCCAGTACTTC.

The chain recombines TRBV2 with TRBJ2-5; TRBD1 or TRBD2 may be the D gene (7 bases each). CDR3 length equals 17 residues. Germline assignment: CDR1 SNHLY and CDR2 FYNNEI. The V end was cut by 4 bases, the J end by 4 bases, with 22 bases between. CDR3 DNA sequence: TGTGCCAGCAGTGGGCGGGGACTACCAAAGGGGGCAGAGACCCAGTACTTC. This encodes CASSGRGLPKGAETQYF.

This clone was counted between two and nine times. The CDR3 reads CASSLRTGTAFF. DNA of the CDR3: TGTGCCAGCAGCTTAAGAACAGGGACCGCTTTCTTT. This chain connects TRBV7-2 to TRBJ1-1; a weak D match, TRBD1 (6 bases). CDR3 length equals 12 residues. V was cut by 2 bases and J by 11 bases, with 12 bases left in between. Germline V lookup: CDR1 SGHTA, CDR2 FQGNSA.

The chain employs TRBV15 and TRBJ2-1; the match to TRBD2 covers 8 bases. Per germline, CDR1 LNHNV and CDR2 YYDKDF (reference sequence). Trimming took 0 bases from V and 5 from J; bases not matched to a gene: 9. The CDR3 extends over 17 amino acids. In DNA, the CDR3 is TGTGCCACCAGCAGAGATTTGAGGACTAGCTTAAACAATGAGCAGTTCTTC. This sequence encodes CATSRDLRTSLNNEQFF.

This clone was found a few times. This chain joins TRBV6-5 and TRBJ1-2, with 8 bases fitting TRBD1. The CDR3 contains 15 residues. In germline, CDR1 is MNHEY, CDR2 SVGAGI. V lost 5 bases to trimming and J lost 2 bases; unmatched junction nucleotides: 7. This CDR3 is CASSTPTGANYGYTF. The CDR3, as DNA: TGTGCCAGCAGTACCCCGACAGGGGCCAACTATGGCTACACCTTC.

The chain recombines TRBV10-3 with TRBJ1-1; no clear D gene. Trimming removed 3 bases at V and 6 bases at J, with 11 bases between. This CDR3 is 13 amino acids long. CDR1 is ENHRY and CDR2 is SYGVKD in the germline V gene. The CDR3 DNA is TGTGCCATCAGTGATGGTCATATCCCTGAAGCTTTCTTT. Translation: CAISDGHIPEAFF.